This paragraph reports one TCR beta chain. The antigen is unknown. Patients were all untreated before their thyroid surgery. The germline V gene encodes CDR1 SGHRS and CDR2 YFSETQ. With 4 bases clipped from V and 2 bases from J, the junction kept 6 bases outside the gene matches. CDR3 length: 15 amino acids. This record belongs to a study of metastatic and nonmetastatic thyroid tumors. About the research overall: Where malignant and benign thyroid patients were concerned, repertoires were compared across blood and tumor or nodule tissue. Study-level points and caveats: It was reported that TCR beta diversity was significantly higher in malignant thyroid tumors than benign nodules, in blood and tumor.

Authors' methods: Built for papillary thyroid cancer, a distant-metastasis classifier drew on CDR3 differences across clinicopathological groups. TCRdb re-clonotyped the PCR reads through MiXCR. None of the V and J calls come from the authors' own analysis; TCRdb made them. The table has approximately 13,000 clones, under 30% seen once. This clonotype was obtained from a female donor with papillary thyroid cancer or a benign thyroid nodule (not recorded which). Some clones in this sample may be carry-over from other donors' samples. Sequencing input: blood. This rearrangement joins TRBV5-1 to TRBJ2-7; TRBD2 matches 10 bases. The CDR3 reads CASSETSGVPYEQYF. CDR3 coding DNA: TGCGCCAGCAGCGAAACTAGCGGGGTCCCCTACGAGCAGTACTTC.